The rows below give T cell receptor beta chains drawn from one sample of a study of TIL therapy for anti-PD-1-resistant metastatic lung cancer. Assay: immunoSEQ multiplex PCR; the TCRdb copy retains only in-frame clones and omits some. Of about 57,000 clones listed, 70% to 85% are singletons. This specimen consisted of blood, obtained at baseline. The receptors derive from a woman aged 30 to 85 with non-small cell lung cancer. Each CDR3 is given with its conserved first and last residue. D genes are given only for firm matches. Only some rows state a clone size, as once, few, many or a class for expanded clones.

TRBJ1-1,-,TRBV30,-,CAWGLNKNTEAFF,TGTGCCTGGGGACTTAACAAGAACACTGAAGCTTTCTTT
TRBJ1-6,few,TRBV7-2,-,CASSLDRKYSPLHF,TGTGCCAGCAGCTTAGACAGGAAGTATTCACCCCTCCACTTT
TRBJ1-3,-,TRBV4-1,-,CASTPTVSGNTIYF,TGCGCCAGCACCCCAACCGTCTCTGGAAACACCATATATTTT
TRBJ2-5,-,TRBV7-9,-,CASSLGIRQGFQETQYF,TGTGCCAGCAGCTTAGGAATCCGACAAGGCTTTCAAGAGACCCAGTACTTC
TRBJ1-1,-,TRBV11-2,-,CASSLARQSTEAFF,TGTGCCAGCAGCTTAGCGCGGCAAAGCACTGAAGCTTTCTTT
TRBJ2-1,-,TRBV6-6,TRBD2,CASSYAGTTGGNEQFF,TGTGCCAGCAGTTACGCCGGGACCACGGGGGGAAATGAGCAGTTCTTC
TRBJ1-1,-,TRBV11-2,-,CASSWEGNHEAFF,TGTGCCAGCAGCTGGGAGGGGAACCATGAAGCTTTCTTT
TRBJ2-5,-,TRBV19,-,CASTLSSQGRETQYF,TGTGCCAGTACCCTCTCGAGTCAGGGAAGAGAGACCCAGTACTTC
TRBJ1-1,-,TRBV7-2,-,CASSLLGYNTEAFF,TGTGCCAGCAGCCTTTTAGGATACAACACTGAAGCTTTCTTT
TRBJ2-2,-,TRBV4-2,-,CASSLYQGGTGELFF,TGTGCCAGCAGCCTTTACCAGGGGGGAACCGGGGAGCTGTTTTTT
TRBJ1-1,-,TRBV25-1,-,CASSESVRGIVTEAFF,TGTGCCAGCAGTGAGTCAGTCAGGGGTATAGTCACTGAAGCTTTCTTT
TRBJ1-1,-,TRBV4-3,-,CASSQDGGTEAFF,TGCGCCAGCAGCCAAGATGGAGGGACTGAAGCTTTCTTT
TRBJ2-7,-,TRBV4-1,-,CASSHKLPSPTSTHSYEQYF,TGCGCCAGCAGCCATAAACTTCCTAGTCCCACCTCGACGCATTCCTACGAGCAGTACTTC
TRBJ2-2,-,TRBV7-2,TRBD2,CASSLVGLGTGELFF,TGTGCCAGCAGCTTAGTGGGACTAGGGACCGGGGAGCTGTTTTTT
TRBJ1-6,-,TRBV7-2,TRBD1,CASSPTGFVNNSPLHF,TGTGCCAGCAGCCCGACAGGGTTCGTTAATAATTCACCCCTCCACTTT
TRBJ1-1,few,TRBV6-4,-,CASSESRGTEAFF,TGTGCCAGCAGTGAGAGTCGCGGAACTGAAGCTTTCTTT
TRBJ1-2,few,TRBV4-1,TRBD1,CASSQGDRGLRGYTF,TGCGCCAGCAGCCAAGGCGACAGGGGGCTTCGGGGCTACACCTTC
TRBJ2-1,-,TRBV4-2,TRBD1,CASSLDRREQFF,TGTGCCAGCAGCTTGGACAGGAGGGAGCAGTTCTTC
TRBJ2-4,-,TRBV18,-,CASSLTRGVKNIQYF,TGTGCCAGCTCCCTAACCAGGGGGGTCAAAAACATTCAGTACTTC